This T cell receptor (beta chain) is drawn from a study of a mutant IDH1 vaccine in newly diagnosed glioma (dated by TCRdb to about 2021). As for the study more broadly: Of the roughly 30 treated patients, approximately 62% were male and around 40% were female, and a mean age of roughly 40 years was recorded. Peripheral blood samples were drawn at six visits, namely V03 (baseline), V05, V07, V10, V12 and V13. Prior to enrollment, patients had been given standard therapy consisting of radiotherapy alone, temozolomide alone, or radiochemotherapy with temozolomide, with the combination given to most patients. For exploratory analyses, approximately 23 treated patients had longitudinal TCRB deep sequencing done wherever samples were available. General study outcomes and caveats: PBMC samples for TCRB deep sequencing were selected based on availability. According to the authors, sample limitations meant that analyses of patient blood samples could not be reproduced. Pseudoprogression appeared unrelated to alterations in the top peripheral T cell clonotypes detected by TCRB sequencing. Immune responses induced by the vaccine were seen in roughly 95% of patients across multiple MHC alleles.

The time point label of this sample denotes: baseline, week 1 (first vaccination visit). This sample's treatment or condition label indicates: pre-vaccination baseline after standard-of-care therapy. Newly diagnosed WHO grade 3 or 4 IDH1-mutant astrocytomas showing loss of nuclear ATRX were present in the donors. The samples were drawn from NOA16, a multicentre, single-arm, open-label phase I trial in Germany that tested a mutant IDH1 peptide vaccine in humans for the first time. For immunogenicity testing, the blood drawn at visit V03 was used as the baseline sample. The DNeasy Blood and Tissue Kit was used to extract genomic DNA from EDTA blood for TCRB sequencing. Libraries came from the immunoSEQ multiplex PCR assay. Rearranged TCR beta chain sequences were amplified with the hsTCRB Kit following the manufacturer's protocol. TCRB libraries were sequenced on an Illumina MiSeq. As for the original processing: Demultiplexing, trimming and gene mapping were performed with the kit vendor's proprietary platform. TCRdb took over this immuneACCESS table, retaining in-frame rearrangements with V and J assigned. Such tables are incomplete; in checked studies, under half of the missing clones stem from an unresolved V gene, and the remainder is unexplained. V, J and clone size reflect that table, while D and trimming were determined from the DNA. In all, the sample holds some 67,000 clones, and more than 70% of those were seen once. About 4.8% of the sample comes from the top ten.

Note on this clone: The target of this receptor is not known. No base-level quality is on record; no much larger clone is a single base apart.

This receptor was obtained from a woman aged 18 to 35 with glioma. Some clones in this sample may be carry-over from other donors' samples. The material was peripheral blood mononuclear cells (PBMCs), obtained from a glioma patient treated with radiotherapy, temozolomide or both.

The sequenced DNA is TGTGCCAGCAGCCCTCGACTGACTAACTATGGCTACACCTTC. This codes for CASSPRLTNYGYTF. This sequence uses TRBV7-2 and TRBJ1-2, with the D segment identity uncertain. V and J are truncated by 5 bases and 0 bases respectively, leaving an intervening sequence of 10 bases. The CDR3 spans 14 residues, from the cysteine through the phenylalanine. The CDR3 DNA has 42 bases and is translated from base 1. CDR1 and CDR2 are drawn from the germline V gene: SGHTA, FQGNSA.